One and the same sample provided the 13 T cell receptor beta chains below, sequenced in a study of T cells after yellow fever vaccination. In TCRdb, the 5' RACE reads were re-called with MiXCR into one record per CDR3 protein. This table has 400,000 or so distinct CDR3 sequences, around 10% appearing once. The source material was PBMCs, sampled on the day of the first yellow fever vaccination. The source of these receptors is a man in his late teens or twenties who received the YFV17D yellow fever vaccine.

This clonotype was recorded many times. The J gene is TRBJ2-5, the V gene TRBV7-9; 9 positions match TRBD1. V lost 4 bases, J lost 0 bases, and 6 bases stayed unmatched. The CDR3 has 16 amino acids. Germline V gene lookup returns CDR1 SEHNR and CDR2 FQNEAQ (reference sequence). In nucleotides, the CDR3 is TGTGCCAGCAGCTCCTCAGGGACAGGGAACCAAGAGACCCAGTACTTC. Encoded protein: CASSSSGTGNQETQYF.

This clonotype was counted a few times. CDR3 coding DNA: TGCGCCAGCAGCTTGGGGCCCAGGACTAGCGGGGGACATAGCTCCTACGAGCAGTACTTC. The encoded protein is CASSLGPRTSGGHSSYEQYF. The chain recombines TRBV5-1 with TRBJ2-7; TRBD2 matches 13 bases. The CDR3 sequence is 20 residues long. Germline V CDR1 and CDR2: SGHRS, YFSETQ. V shed 0 bases, J shed 0 bases, and the junction held 12 bases outside the gene matches.

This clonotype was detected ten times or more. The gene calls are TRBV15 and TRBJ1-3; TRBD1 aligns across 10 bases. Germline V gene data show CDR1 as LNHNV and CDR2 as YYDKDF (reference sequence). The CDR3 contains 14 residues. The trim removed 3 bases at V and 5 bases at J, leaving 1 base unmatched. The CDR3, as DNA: TGTGCCACCAGCAGGGACAGGGGGAGAAACACCATATATTTT. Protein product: CATSRDRGRNTIYF.

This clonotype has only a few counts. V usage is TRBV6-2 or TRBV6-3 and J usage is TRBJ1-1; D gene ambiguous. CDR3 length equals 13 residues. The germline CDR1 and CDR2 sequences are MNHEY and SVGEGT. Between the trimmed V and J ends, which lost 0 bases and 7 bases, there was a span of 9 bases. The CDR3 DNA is TGTGCCAGCAGTTACTCGGGTAGCCTTGAAGCTTTCTTT. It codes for CASSYSGSLEAFF.

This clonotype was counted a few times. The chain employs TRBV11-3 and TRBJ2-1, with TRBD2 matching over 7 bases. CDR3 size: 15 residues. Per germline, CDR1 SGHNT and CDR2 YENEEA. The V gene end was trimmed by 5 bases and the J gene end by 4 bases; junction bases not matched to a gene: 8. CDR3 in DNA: TGTGCCAGCAGCCCTCAAGCGGGGAGATACAATGAGCAGTTCTTC. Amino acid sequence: CASSPQAGRYNEQFF.

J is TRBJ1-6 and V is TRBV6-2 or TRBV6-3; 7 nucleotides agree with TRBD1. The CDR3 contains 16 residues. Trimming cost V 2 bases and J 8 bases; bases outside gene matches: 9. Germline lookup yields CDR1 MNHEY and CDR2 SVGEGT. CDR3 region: CASSYLLTGDDSPLHF. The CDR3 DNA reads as TGTGCCAGCAGTTACCTCCTCACAGGGGACGATTCACCCCTCCACTTT.

The CDR3 DNA reads TGTGCCAGCAGCACGACCGGGACCGATGCCTACGAGCAGTACTTC. Encoded protein: CASSTTGTDAYEQYF. The chain combines TRBV3-1 with TRBJ2-7, with D perhaps matching TRBD1 or TRBD2 (5 bases each). Trimming pared 5 bases from V and 2 bases from J, leaving 16 bases between. Germline loops: CDR1 LGHDT, CDR2 YNNKEL (reference sequence). This CDR3 has 15 amino acids.

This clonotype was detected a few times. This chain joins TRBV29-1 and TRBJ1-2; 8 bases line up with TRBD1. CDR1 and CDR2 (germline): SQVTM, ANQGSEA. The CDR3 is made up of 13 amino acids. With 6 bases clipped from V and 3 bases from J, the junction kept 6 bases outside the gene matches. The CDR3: CSVSQGVYYGYTF. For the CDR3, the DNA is TGCAGCGTCTCACAGGGGGTATACTATGGCTACACCTTC.

As DNA, the CDR3 is TGCGCCAGCAGCCAGCACCCGGAGGGGGCCACCGGGGAGCTGTTTTTT. Translated: CASSQHPEGATGELFF. V gene TRBV4-1 combines with J gene TRBJ2-2; D possibly corresponds to TRBD1 (7 bases). CDR3 length: 16 residues. Trimming took 3 bases from V and 4 from J, leaving 15 bases between them. Per germline, CDR1 MGHRA and CDR2 YSYEKL.

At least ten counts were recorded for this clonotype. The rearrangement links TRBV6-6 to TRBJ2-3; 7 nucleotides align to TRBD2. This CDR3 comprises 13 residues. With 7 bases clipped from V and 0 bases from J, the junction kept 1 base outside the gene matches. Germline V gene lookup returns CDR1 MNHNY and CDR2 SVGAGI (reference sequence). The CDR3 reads CASMGGSTDTQYF. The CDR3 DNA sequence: TGTGCCAGCATGGGAGGGAGCACAGATACGCAGTATTTT.

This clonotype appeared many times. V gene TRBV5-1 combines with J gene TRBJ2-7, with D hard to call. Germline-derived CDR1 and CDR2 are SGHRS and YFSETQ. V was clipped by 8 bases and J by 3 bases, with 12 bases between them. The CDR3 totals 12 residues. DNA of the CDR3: TGCGCCAGTCGGGCCGTTGACTACGAGCAGTACTTC. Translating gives CASRAVDYEQYF.

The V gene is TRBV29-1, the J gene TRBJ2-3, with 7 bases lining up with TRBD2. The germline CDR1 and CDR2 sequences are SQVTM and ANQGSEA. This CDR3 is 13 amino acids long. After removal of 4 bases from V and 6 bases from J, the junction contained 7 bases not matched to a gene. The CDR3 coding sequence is TGCAGCGTTGGACAAGCGGGGCTGGATACGCAGTATTTT. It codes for CSVGQAGLDTQYF.

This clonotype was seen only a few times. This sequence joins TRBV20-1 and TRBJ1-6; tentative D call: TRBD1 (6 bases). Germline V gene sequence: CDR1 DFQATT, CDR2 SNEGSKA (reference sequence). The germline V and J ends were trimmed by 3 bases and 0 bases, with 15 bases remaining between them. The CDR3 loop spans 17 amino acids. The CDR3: CSARGGTSNSYNSPLHF. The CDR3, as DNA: TGCAGTGCTAGGGGGGGGACAAGTAACTCCTATAATTCACCCCTCCACTTT.